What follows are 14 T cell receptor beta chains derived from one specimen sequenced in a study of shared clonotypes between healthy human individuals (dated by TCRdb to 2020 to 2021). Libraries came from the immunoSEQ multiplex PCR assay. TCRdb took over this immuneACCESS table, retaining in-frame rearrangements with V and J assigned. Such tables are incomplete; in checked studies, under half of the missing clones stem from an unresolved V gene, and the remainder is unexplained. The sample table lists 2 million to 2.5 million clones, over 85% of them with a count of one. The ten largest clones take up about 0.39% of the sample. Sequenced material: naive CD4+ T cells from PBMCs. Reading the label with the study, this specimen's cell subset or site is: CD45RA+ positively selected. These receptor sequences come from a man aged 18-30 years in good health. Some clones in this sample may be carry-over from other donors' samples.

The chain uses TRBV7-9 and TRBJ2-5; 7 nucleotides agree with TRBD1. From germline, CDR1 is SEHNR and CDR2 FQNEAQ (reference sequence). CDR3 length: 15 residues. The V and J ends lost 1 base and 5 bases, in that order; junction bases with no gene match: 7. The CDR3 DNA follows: TGTGCCAGCAGCTTAGGAAGGGGGCGCGGGGAGACCCAGTACTTC. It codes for CASSLGRGRGETQYF.

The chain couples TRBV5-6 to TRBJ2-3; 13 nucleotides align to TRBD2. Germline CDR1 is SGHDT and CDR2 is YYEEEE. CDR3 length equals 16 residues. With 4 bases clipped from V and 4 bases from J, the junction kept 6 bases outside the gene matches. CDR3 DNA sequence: TGTGCCAGCAGCCGACGCACTAGCGGGAGGGCAGATACGCAGTATTTT. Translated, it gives CASSRRTSGRADTQYF.

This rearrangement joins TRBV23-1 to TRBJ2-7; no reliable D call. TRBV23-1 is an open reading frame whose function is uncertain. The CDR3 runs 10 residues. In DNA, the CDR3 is TGCGTAGCCAGGTCCTACGAGCAGTACTTC. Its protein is CVARSYEQYF.

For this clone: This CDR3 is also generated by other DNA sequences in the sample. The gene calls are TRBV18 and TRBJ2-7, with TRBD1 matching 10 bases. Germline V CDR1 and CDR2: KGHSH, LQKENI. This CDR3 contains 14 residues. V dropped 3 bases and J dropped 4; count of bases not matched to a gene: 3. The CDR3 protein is CASSPTGQGYEQYF. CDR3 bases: TGTGCCAGCTCACCTACGGGACAGGGGTACGAGCAGTACTTC.

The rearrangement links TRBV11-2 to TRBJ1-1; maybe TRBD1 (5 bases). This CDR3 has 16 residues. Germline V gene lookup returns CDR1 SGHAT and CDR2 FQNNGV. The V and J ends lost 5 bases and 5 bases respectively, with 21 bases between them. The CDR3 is CASSPSGASVRTEAFF. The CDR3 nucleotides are TGTGCCAGCAGCCCGAGCGGGGCCAGCGTGAGGACTGAAGCTTTCTTT.

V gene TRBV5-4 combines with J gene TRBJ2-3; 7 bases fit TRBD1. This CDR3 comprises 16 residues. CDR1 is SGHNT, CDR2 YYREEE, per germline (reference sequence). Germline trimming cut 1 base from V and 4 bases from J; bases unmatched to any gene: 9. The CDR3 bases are TGTGCCAGCAGCTTGAGGGCAGGGGGTGGTGCAGATACGCAGTATTTT. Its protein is CASSLRAGGGADTQYF.

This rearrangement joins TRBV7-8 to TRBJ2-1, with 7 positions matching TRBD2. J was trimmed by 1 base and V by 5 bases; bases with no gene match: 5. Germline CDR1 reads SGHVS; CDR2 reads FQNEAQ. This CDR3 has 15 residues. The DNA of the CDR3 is TGTGCCAGCAGCAATAGCGGGCGATCCTACAATGAGCAGTTCTTC. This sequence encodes CASSNSGRSYNEQFF.

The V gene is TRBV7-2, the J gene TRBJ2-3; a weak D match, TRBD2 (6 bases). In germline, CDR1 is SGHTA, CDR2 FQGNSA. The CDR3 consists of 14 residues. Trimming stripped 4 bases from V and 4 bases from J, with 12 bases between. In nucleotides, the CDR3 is TGTGCCAGCAGCTCCCCGCGGGAAGCAGATACGCAGTATTTT. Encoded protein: CASSSPREADTQYF.

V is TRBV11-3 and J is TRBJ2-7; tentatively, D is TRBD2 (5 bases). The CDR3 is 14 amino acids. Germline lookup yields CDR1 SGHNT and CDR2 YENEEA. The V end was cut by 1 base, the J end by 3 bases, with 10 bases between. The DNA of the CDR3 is TGTGCCAGCAGCTTAGGGACGGGGAACTACGAGCAGTACTTC. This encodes CASSLGTGNYEQYF.

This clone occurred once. As DNA, the CDR3 is TGTGCCAGCAGCGCTGGGGGGGGGTTCCCTAACTATGGCTACACCTTC. Protein sequence: CASSAGGGFPNYGYTF. J is TRBJ1-2 and V is TRBV9; tentative D call: TRBD1 (5 bases). V shed 3 bases and J shed 0 bases, with 15 bases lying between them. The CDR3 runs to 16 residues. Germline V gene data show CDR1 as SGDLS and CDR2 as YYNGEE. Variable domain in full (rest from reference TRBV9 and TRBJ1-2): DSGVTQTPKHLITATGQRVTLRCSPRSGDLSVYWYQQSLDQGLQFLIQYYNGEERAKGNILERFSAQQFPDLHSELNLSSLELGDSALYFCASSAGGGFPNYGYTFGSGTRLTVV.

The CDR3 bases are TGCAGCGTTAAACGGCTAGCGGAATACAATGAGCAGTTCTTC. This codes for CSVKRLAEYNEQFF. The chain carries TRBV29-1 and TRBJ2-1; 7 bases map to TRBD2. The CDR3 covers 14 residues. Unmatched junction bases numbered 8, after V lost 5 bases and J lost 4 bases. Germline V gives CDR1 SQVTM, CDR2 ANQGSEA.

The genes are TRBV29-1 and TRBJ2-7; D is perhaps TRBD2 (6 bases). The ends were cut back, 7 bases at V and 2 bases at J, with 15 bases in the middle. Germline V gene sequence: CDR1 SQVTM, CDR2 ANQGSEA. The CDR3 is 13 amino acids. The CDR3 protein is CSAVSGGTYEQYF. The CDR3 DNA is TGCAGCGCAGTAAGTGGGGGGACCTACGAGCAGTACTTC.

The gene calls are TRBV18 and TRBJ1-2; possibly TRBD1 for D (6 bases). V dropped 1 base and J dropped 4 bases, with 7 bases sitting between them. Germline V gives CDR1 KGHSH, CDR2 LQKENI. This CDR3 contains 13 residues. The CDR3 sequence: CASSPRDIYGYTF. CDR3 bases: TGTGCCAGCTCACCACGGGACATCTATGGCTACACCTTC.

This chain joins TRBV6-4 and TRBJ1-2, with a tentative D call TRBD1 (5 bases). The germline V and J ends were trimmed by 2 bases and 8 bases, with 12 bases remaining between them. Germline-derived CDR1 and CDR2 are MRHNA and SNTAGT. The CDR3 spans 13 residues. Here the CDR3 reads CASSDRGTGGYTF. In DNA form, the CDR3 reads TGTGCCAGCAGTGACCGGGGGACCGGCGGCTACACCTTC.